The rows below give T cell receptor beta chains drawn from one sample of a study of prognosis after radiotherapy for stage I lung cancer. TCRdb reanalysed the multiplex PCR reads using MiXCR and keeps one entry per CDR3 protein. The sample includes about 18,000 distinct CDR3 sequences, around 50% of them seen just once. The specimen comprised PBMCs, sampled before or after stereotactic body radiation therapy (not recorded which). The source is a donor at least 50 years old with non-small cell lung cancer. Each CDR3 is given with its conserved first and last residue. The D gene is left open where the match is weak. Size is stated for part of the rows, as once, few or many counts, or as a class when the clone is expanded.

>TRBD2|TRBV5-1|medium-sized|TRBJ2-3
TGCGCCAGCAGCGTGGTGAGCGGGAACACAGATACGCAGTATTTT
CASSVVSGNTDTQYF
>.|TRBV28|.|TRBJ2-1
TGTGCCAGCAGTTCCAGGGTGGGCTACAATGAGCAGTTCTTC
CASSSRVGYNEQFF
>TRBD2|TRBV6-1|many|TRBJ2-3
TGTGCCAGCCATACTAGCGGGAGGTCAGATACGCAGTATTTT
CASHTSGRSDTQYF
>TRBD2|TRBV27|.|TRBJ2-1
TGTGCCAGCCAATCGGGGGGTCGGATTTACAATGAGCAGTTCTTC
CASQSGGRIYNEQFF
>TRBD1|TRBV24-1|.|TRBJ2-5
TGTGCCAAAAAAACAGGGGGGCTCCAGGAGACCCAGTACTTC
CAKKTGGLQETQYF
>.|TRBV28|.|TRBJ1-1
TGTGCCAGCATTATTACGGCCCGTGTTGAAGCTTTCTTT
CASIITARVEAFF
>TRBD2|TRBV11-3|medium-sized|TRBJ2-3
TGTGCCAGCAGCCCAAGGGGGACTAGCGGCACAGATACGCAGTATTTT
CASSPRGTSGTDTQYF
>TRBD2|TRBV6-2/TRBV6-3|few|TRBJ2-1
TGTGCCAGCAGTTACGCCGGACTAGCCGGGGTCTACAATGAGCAGTTCTTC
CASSYAGLAGVYNEQFF
>TRBD2|TRBV7-8|.|TRBJ2-7
TGTGGCAGCAGCCCACTAGCGAGAGCCTCCTACGAGCAGTACTTC
CGSSPLARASYEQYF
>TRBD1|TRBV27|.|TRBJ1-5
TGTGCCAGCAGTGGGGACAGTAGCAATCAGCCCCAGCATTTT
CASSGDSSNQPQHF
>.|TRBV7-3|.|TRBJ2-7
TGTGCCAGCAGCTCGCTAGCCCCCTACGAGCAGTACTTC
CASSSLAPYEQYF
>TRBD1|TRBV6-2/TRBV6-3|.|TRBJ2-7
TGTGCCAGCAGTCGGGGACAGACGTACTCCTACGAGCAGTACTTC
CASSRGQTYSYEQYF
>.|TRBV27|many|TRBJ2-6
TGTGCCAGCAGTTTATTTGTCGACTACTCTGGGGCCAACGTCCTGACTTTC
CASSLFVDYSGANVLTF
>TRBD2|TRBV6-1|.|TRBJ2-7
TGTGCCACCAAGAGACAAGGGACTAGCGGGATTCTTTGGGAGCAGTACTTC
CATKRQGTSGILWEQYF
>.|TRBV10-3|.|TRBJ2-7
TGTGCCACCACTCCCCGCAAGCGGGATGGCCAGGGGGGGTCCTACGAGCAGTACTTC
CATTPRKRDGQGGSYEQYF
>.|TRBV6-1|medium-sized|TRBJ1-3
TGTGCCAGCAGCCAAGACAGTTCTCCCGGAAACACCATATATTTT
CASSQDSSPGNTIYF
>.|TRBV5-4|few|TRBJ2-5
TGTGCCAGCAACCTTGGTGGGGGTAACCAAGAGACCCAGTACTTC
CASNLGGGNQETQYF
>TRBD2|TRBV7-3|once|TRBJ2-2
TGTGCCAGCAGTCGTAGCGGGAGAGACACCGGGGAGCTGTTTTTT
CASSRSGRDTGELFF
>TRBD2|TRBV24-1|.|TRBJ2-2
TGTGCCACCAGTGCGCGGGAGGGCCACACCGGGGAGCTGTTTTTT
CATSAREGHTGELFF
>TRBD2|TRBV6-1|.|TRBJ2-7
TGTGCCAGCATTTTACTAGCGGGAGGTCCTTACGAGCAGTACTTC
CASILLAGGPYEQYF
>TRBD1|TRBV19|.|TRBJ2-2
TGTGCCAGTAGTATTGAAATTACAGGGGCCGGGGAGCTGTTTTTT
CASSIEITGAGELFF
>.|TRBV2|.|TRBJ2-1
TGTGCCAGCAGTCCCAGTACAGGGCGACGGTTCTTC
CASSPSTGRRFF
>.|TRBV5-6|many|TRBJ2-7
TGTGCCAGCAGCCCCCGGGACAACTCCTACGAGCAGTACTTC
CASSPRDNSYEQYF
>TRBD1|TRBV2|medium-sized|TRBJ1-2
TGTGCCAGCAGTCGAACAGGGGGCGCGAACTATGGCTACACCTTC
CASSRTGGANYGYTF
>TRBD1|TRBV5-1|once|TRBJ2-7
TGCGCCAGCATCCAGACAGGGAGCCCCTACGAGCAGTACTTC
CASIQTGSPYEQYF
>TRBD2|TRBV6-1|.|TRBJ2-5
TGTGCCAGCAGGAACAAACTAGCGGGGGCTCAAGAGACCCAGTACTTC
CASRNKLAGAQETQYF
>TRBD2|TRBV19|.|TRBJ2-1
TGTGCCAGTAGACGCTCCGGGACTAGCGGTTACAATGAGCAGTTCTTC
CASRRSGTSGYNEQFF
>TRBD2|TRBV15|many|TRBJ2-1
TGTGCCACCAGCAGAGGTCATGGGCTAGCGGGGGGAGACAATGAGCAGTTCTTC
CATSRGHGLAGGDNEQFF
>TRBD2|TRBV4-2|many|TRBJ2-5
TGTGCCAGCAGCCACGATCACACTAGCGGGACACAGACCCAGTACTTC
CASSHDHTSGTQTQYF
>TRBD1|TRBV11-3|.|TRBJ2-3
TGTGCCAGCAGCTTATCGGGACAGCTCCAGTATTTT
CASSLSGQLQYF
>.|TRBV11-2|once|TRBJ2-7
TGTGCCAGCAGCGTCGGGGCACCACCTTACGAGCAGTACTTC
CASSVGAPPYEQYF
>TRBD1|TRBV4-2|many|TRBJ2-7
TGTGCCAGCAGCCAAGATAGTGTGGGAACAGGGGCTGAGTACGAGCAGTACTTC
CASSQDSVGTGAEYEQYF
>TRBD2|TRBV11-1|.|TRBJ2-3
TGTGCCAGCAGCTTGGGTCGGCCTAGCGGGAGTAGTGCAGATACGCAGTATTTT
CASSLGRPSGSSADTQYF